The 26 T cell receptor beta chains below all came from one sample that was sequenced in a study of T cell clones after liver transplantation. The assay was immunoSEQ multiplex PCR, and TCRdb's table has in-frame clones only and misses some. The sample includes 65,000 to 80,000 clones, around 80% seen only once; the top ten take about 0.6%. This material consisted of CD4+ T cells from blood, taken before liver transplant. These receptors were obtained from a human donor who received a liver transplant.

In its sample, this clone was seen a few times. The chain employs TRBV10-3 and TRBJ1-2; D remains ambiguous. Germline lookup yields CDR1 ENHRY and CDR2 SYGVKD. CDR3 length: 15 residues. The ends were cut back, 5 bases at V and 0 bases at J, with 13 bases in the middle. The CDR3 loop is CAISRTAASNYGYTF. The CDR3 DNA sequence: TGTGCCATCAGTCGGACCGCAGCATCTAACTATGGCTACACCTTC.

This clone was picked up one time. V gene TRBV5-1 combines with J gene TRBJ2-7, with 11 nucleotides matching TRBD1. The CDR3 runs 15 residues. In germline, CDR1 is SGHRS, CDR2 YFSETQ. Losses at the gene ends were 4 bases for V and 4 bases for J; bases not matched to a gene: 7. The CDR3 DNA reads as TGCGCCAGCAGCCCTGGGACAGGGGGTCTATACGAGCAGTACTTC. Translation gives CASSPGTGGLYEQYF.

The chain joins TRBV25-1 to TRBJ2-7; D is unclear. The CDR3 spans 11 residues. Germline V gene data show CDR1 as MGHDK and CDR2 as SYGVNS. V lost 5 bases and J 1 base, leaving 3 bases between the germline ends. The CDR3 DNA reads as TGTGCCAGCAGTATTTCCTACGAGCAGTACTTC. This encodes CASSISYEQYF.

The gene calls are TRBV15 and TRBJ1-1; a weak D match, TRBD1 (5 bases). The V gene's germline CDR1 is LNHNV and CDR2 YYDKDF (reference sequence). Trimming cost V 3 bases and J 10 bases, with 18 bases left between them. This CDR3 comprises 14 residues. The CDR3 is CATSSSRVVSVAFF. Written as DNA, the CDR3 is TGTGCCACCAGCAGCTCCAGGGTAGTAAGTGTAGCTTTCTTT.

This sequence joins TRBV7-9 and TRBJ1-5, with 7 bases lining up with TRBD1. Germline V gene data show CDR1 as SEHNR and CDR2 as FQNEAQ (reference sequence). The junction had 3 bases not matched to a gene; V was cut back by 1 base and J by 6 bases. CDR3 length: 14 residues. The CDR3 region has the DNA TGTGCCAGCAGCTTAGGACAGGGCGGTCAGCCCCAGCATTTT. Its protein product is CASSLGQGGQPQHF.

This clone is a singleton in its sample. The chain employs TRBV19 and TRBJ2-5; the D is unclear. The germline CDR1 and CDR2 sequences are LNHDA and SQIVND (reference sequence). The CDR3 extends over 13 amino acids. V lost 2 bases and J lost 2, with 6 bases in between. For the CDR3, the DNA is TGTGCCAGTAGTATACGGAGACAAGAGACCCAGTACTTC. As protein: CASSIRRQETQYF.

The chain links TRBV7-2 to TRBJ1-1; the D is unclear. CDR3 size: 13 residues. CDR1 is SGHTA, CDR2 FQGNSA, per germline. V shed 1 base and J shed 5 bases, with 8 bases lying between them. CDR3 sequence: CASSLGGGTEAFF. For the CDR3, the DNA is TGTGCCAGCAGCTTAGGGGGAGGGACTGAAGCTTTCTTT.

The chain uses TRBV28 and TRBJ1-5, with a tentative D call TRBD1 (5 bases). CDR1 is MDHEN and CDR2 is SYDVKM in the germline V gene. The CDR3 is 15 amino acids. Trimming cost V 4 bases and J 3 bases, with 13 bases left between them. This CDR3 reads CASSSTGRVNQPQHF. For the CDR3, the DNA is TGTGCCAGCAGTTCCACGGGACGGGTCAATCAGCCCCAGCATTTT.

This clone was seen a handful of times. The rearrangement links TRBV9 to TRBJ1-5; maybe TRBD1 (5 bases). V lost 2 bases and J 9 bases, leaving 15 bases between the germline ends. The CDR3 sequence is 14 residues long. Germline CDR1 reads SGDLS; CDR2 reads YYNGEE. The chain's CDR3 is CASSVGDGLGPQHF. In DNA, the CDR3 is TGTGCCAGCAGCGTCGGGGACGGACTAGGGCCCCAGCATTTT.

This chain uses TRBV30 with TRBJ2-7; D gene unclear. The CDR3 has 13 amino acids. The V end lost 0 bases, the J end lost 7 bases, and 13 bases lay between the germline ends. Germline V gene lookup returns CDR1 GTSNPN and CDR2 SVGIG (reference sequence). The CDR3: CAWSVNPDWEQYF. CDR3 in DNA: TGTGCCTGGAGTGTTAACCCCGATTGGGAGCAGTACTTC.

This CDR3 is CASTPGLAGPYEQYF. CDR3 in DNA: TGTGCCAGCACTCCGGGACTAGCGGGACCCTACGAGCAGTACTTC. V usage is TRBV6-1 and J usage is TRBJ2-7; 13 bases are a match to TRBD2. J lost 2 bases, V lost 7 bases, and 5 bases had no gene match. Germline V gene sequence: CDR1 MNHNS, CDR2 SASEGT. The CDR3 has 15 residues.

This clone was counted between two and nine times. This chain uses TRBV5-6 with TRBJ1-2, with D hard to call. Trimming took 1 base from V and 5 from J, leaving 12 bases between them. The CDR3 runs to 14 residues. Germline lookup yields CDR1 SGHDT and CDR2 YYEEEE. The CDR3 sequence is CASSLSAIGYGYTF. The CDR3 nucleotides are TGTGCCAGCAGCTTGAGCGCAATAGGGTATGGCTACACCTTC.

The CDR3 region is CASSESLTDTQYF. The CDR3 DNA is TGCGCCAGCAGTGAATCCCTCACAGATACGCAGTATTTT. The V gene is TRBV10-1, the J gene TRBJ2-3; D not certain. The CDR3 spans 13 residues. V lost 3 bases and J lost 2, with 6 bases in between. CDR1 and CDR2 from the germline V gene are WNHNN and SYGVQD (reference sequence).

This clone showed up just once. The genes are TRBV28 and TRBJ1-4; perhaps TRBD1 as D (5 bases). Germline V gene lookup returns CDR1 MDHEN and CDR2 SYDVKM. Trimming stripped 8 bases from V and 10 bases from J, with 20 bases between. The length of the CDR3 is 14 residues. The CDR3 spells CASSSGAIKGKLFF. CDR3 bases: TGTGCCAGCTCTTCTGGGGCTATTAAGGGAAAACTGTTTTTT.

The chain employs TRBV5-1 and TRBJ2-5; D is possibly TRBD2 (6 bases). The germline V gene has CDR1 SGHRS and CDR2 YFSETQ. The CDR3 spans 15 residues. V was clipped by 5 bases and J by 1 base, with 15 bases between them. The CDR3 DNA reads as TGCGCCAGCAGTTCTCAGGACGGGAGCCAAGAGACCCAGTACTTC. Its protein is CASSSQDGSQETQYF.

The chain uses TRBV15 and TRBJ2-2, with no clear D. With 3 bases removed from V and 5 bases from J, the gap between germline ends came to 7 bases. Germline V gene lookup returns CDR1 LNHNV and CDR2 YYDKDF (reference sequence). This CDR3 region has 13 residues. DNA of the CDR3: TGTGCCACCAGCAGCACATCTACCGGGGAGCTGTTTTTT. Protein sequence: CATSSTSTGELFF.

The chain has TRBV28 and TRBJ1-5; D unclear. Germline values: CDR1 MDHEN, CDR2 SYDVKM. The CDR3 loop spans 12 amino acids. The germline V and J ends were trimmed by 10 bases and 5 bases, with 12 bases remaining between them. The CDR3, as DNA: TGTGCCACCATAAGTGGAGATCAGCCCCAGCATTTT. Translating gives CATISGDQPQHF.

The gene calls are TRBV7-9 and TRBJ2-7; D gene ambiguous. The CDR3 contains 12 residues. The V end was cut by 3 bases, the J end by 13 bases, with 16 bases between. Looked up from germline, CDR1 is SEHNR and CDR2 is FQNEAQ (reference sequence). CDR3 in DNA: TGTGCCAGCAGCTTGAATATCGCCCCCAGTTACTTC. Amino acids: CASSLNIAPSYF.

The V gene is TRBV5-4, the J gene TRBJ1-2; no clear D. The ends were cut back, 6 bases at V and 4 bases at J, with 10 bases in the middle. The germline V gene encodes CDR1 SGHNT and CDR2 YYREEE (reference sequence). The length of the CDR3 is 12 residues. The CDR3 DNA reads TGTGCCAGCACCCAGGTGGGCTATGGCTACACCTTC. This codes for CASTQVGYGYTF. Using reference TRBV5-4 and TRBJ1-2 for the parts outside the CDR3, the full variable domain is ETGVTQSPTHLIKTRGQQVTLRCSSQSGHNTVSWYQQALGQGPQFIFQYYREEENGRGNFPPRFSGLQFPNYSSELNVNALELDDSALYLCASTQVGYGYTFGSGTRLTVV.

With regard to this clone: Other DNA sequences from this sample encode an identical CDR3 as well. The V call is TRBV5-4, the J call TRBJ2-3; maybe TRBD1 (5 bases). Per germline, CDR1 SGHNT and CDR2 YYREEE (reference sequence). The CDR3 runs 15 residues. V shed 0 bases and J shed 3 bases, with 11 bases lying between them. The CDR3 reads CASSLDRGVTDTQYF. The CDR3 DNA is TGTGCCAGCAGCTTGGATAGGGGTGTAACAGATACGCAGTATTTT.

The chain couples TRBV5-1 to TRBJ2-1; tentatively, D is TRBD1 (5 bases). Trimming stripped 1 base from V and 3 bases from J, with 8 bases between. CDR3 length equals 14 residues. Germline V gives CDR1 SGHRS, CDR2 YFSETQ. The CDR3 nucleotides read TGCGCCAGCAGCTTGTCGCAGGGCTACAATGAGCAGTTCTTC. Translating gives CASSLSQGYNEQFF.

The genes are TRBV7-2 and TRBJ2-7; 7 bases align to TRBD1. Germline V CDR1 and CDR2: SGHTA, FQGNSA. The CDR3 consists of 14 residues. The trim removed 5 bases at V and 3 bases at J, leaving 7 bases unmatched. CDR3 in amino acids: CASSKGAADYEQYF. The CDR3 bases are TGTGCCAGCAGCAAGGGGGCCGCGGACTACGAGCAGTACTTC.

CDR3 in DNA: TGTGCCAGCAGCCCTCGGGCAAGGGGCGGGCAGGGCACTGAAGCTTTCTTT. This sequence encodes CASSPRARGGQGTEAFF. The V and J genes are TRBV5-4 and TRBJ1-1, with D maybe TRBD1 (5 bases). This CDR3 contains 17 residues. In germline, CDR1 is SGHNT, CDR2 YYREEE (reference sequence). V shed 4 bases and J shed 4 bases, with 23 bases lying between them.

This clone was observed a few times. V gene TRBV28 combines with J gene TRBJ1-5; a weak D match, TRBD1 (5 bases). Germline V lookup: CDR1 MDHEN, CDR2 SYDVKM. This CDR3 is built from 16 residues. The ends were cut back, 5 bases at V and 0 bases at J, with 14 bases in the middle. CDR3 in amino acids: CASSRGGGYSNQPQHF. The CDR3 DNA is TGTGCCAGCAGTCGGGGGGGAGGGTATAGCAATCAGCCCCAGCATTTT.

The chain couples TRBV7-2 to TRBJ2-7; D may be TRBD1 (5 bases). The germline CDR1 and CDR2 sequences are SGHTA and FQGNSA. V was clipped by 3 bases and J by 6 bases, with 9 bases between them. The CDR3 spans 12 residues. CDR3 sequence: CASSFPGIEQYF. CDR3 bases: TGTGCCAGCAGCTTCCCAGGGATCGAGCAGTACTTC.

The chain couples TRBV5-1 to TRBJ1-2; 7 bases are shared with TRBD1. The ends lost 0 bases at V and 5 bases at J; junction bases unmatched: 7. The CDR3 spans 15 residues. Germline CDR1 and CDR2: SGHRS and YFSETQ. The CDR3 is CASSLVPGTDYGYTF. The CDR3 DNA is TGCGCCAGCAGCTTGGTCCCCGGGACAGATTATGGCTACACCTTC.